This T cell receptor (beta chain) was recorded in a study of CD4+ T cells in melanoma. Trimming pared 2 bases from V and 1 base from J, leaving 15 bases between. Germline lookup yields CDR1 SGHVS and CDR2 FNYEAQ. The CDR3 is 17 residues long. The protocol was immunoSEQ multiplex PCR, while the TCRdb copy is restricted to in-frame clones and leaves out a portion. Of 20,000 or so clones in the sample, more than 70% are singletons; the top ten hold 9.7%. General study findings and limits: CD8+ T cell, macrophage and B cell function reportedly correlated with neoantigen-specific CD4+ T cells.

Notes on this clone: As yet, its antigen is unknown.

This receptor was identified in a human donor with melanoma. This chain uses TRBV7-6 with TRBJ2-1, with D possibly TRBD1 on 5 matching bases. CDR3 protein: CASSLNPGYPSYNEQFF. CDR3 in DNA: TGTGCCAGCAGCTTAAATCCAGGGTACCCTTCCTACAATGAGCAGTTCTTC.